This entry concerns a single TCR beta chain. The sample is drawn from a study of T cells after somatic rescue of genetic block. Using immunoSEQ multiplex PCR, the repertoire was profiled, and TCRdb retains in-frame clones only, with some absent. This sample yields roughly 51,000 clones, of which approximately 96% are seen a single time; under 0.095% belongs to the top ten. V gave up 4 bases and J gave up 1 base; unmatched junction bases: 6. This CDR3 has 16 residues. Germline-derived CDR1 and CDR2 are SGHRS and YFSETQ. This receptor was taken from a child younger than two. The sample was peripheral blood mononuclear cells (PBMCs). The gene calls are TRBV5-1 and TRBJ2-7, with 12 bases fitting TRBD2. CDR3 DNA: TGCGCCAGCAGCCCCGGGACTAGCGGGTCTTCCTACGAGCAGTACTTC. It yields the protein CASSPGTSGSSYEQYF.